This TCR beta chain was observed in a study of tumor-infiltrating lymphocytes in primary liver carcinoma. From 500 to 600 ng of total RNA, TCR beta-specific cDNA was reverse-transcribed using a constant-region primer. Slightly modified ARM-PCR with three nested multiplex PCR rounds yielded TCR beta libraries. PCR rounds one and two used TRBV1-TRBV30 forward primers with a C-beta reverse primer for 10 cycles each. TCRdb recomputed calls from the multiplex PCR reads with MiXCR, one row per CDR3 protein. This repertoire shows 110,000 or so distinct CDR3 sequences, approximately 80% found once; its top ten account for under 25%. Study-level findings and limits: Blood had a significantly lower top-250-clone fraction than tumors did (p = 0.039).

Each 20-30 mg portion of unsorted bulk tissue served as the source for co-extraction of RNA and DNA. V lost 10 bases, J lost 8 bases, and 12 bases lay in between. Germline V lookup: CDR1 LNHDA, CDR2 SQIVND (reference sequence). The CDR3 runs to 12 residues. In its sample, this clonotype was seen many times. The antigen remains unidentified. The gene calls are TRBV19 and TRBJ1-6; weak D call: TRBD1 (5 bases). The clonotype was recovered from a man aged 35-49 years with primary liver carcinoma and hepatitis B virus infection. Sequencing used liver tumor tissue from sampling region 3. Specified subset: tumor region T3, left-lateral pole. The CDR3 is CATRTLDSPLHF. For the CDR3, the DNA is TGTGCCACGAGGACACTTGATTCACCCCTCCACTTT.